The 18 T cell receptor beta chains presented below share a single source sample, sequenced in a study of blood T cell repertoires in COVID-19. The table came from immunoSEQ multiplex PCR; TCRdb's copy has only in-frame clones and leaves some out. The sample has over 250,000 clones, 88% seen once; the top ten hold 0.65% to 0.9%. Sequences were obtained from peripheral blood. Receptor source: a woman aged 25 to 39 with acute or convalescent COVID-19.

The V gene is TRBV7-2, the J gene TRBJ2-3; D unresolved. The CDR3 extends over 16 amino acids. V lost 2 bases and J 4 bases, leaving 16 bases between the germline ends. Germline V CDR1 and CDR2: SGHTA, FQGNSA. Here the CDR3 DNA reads TGTGCCAGCAGCTTATCTGAGGCCCTGGTATCAGATACGCAGTATTTT. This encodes CASSLSEALVSDTQYF.

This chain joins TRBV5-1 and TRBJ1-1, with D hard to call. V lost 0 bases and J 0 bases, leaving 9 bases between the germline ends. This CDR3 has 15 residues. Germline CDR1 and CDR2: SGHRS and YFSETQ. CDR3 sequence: CASSLESFMNTEAFF. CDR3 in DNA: TGCGCCAGCAGCTTGGAAAGCTTCATGAACACTGAAGCTTTCTTT.

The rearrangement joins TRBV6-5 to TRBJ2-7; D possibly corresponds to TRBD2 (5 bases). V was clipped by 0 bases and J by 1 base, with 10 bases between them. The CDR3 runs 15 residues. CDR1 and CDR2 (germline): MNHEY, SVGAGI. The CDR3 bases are TGTGCCAGCAGTTACTCTCTCGGGAAGTCCTACGAGCAGTACTTC. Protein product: CASSYSLGKSYEQYF.

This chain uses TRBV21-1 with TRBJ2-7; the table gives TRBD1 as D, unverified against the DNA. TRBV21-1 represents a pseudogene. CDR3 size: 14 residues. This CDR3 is CASSSGTGCYEQYF. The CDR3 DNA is TGTGCCAGCAGTTCCGGGACAGGGTGCTACGAGCAGTACTTC.

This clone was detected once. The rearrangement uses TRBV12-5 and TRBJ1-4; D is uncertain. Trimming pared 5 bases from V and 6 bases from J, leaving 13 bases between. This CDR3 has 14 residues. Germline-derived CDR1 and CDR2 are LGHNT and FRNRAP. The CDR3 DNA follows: TGTGCTAGTGGTCCGACGCCGGGAGATGAAAAACTGTTTTTT. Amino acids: CASGPTPGDEKLFF.

The CDR3 spells CASSQSARTEAFF. In nucleotides, the CDR3 is TGTGCCAGCTCCCAGAGCGCCCGGACTGAAGCTTTCTTT. This rearrangement joins TRBV18 to TRBJ1-1; D is unresolved. The germline CDR1 and CDR2 sequences are KGHSH and LQKENI. The CDR3 is 13 residues long. Trimming pared 6 bases from V and 5 bases from J, leaving 13 bases between.

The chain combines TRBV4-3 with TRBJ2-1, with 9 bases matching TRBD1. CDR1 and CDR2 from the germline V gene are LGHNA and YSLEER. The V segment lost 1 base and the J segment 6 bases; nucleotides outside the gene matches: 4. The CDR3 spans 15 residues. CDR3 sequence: CASSQGDRDSNEQFF. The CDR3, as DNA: TGCGCCAGCAGCCAAGGGGACAGGGATAGCAATGAGCAGTTCTTC.

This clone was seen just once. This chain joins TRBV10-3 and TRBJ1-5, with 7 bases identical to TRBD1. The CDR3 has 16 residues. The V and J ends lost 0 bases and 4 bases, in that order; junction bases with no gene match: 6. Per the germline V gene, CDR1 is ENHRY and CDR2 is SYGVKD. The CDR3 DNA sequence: TGTGCCATCAGTGAGTCAGGAGGGGGCGGAAATCAGCCCCAGCATTTT. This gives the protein CAISESGGGGNQPQHF.

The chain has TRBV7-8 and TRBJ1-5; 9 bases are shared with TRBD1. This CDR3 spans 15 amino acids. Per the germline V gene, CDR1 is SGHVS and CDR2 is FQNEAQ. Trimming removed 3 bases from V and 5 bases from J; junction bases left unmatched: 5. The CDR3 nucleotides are TGTGCCAGCAGCTTTAGGGACAGGGCGTATCAGCCCCAGCATTTT. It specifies CASSFRDRAYQPQHF.

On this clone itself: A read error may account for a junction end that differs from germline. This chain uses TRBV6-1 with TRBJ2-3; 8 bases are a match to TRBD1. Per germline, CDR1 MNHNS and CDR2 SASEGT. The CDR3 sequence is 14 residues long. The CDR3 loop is CASSEAGAGTGQIF. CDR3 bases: TGTGCCAGCAGTGAAGCCGGAGCCGGGACAGGCCAGATTTTT.

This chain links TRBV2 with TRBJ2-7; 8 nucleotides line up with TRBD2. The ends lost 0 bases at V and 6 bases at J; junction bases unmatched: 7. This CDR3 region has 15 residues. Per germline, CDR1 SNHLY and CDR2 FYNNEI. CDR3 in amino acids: CASSEARGAAVEQYF. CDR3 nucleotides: TGTGCCAGCAGTGAAGCGCGGGGGGCGGCTGTCGAGCAGTACTTC.

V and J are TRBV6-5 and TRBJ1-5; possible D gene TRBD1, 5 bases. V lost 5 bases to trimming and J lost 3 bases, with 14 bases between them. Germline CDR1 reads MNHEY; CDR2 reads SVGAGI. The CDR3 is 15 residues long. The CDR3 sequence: CASSTRDFTNQPQHF. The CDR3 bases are TGTGCCAGCAGTACCCGGGACTTCACCAATCAGCCCCAGCATTTT.

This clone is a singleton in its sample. DNA for the CDR3: TGTGCCAGCAGCCGGGCACAGGGCTTAAACACCGGGGAGCTGTTTTTT. Translating it yields CASSRAQGLNTGELFF. V and J are TRBV4-2 and TRBJ2-2; a possible D gene is TRBD1 (6 bases). CDR1 is LGHNA and CDR2 is YNFKEQ in the germline V gene. The V gene lost 4 bases and the J gene lost 2 bases, with 14 bases spanning the gap. The CDR3 loop spans 16 amino acids.

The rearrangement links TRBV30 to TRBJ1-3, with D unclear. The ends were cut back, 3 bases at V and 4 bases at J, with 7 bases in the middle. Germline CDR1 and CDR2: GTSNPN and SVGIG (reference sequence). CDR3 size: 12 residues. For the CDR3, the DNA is TGTGCCTGGAGCCGGGGAGGAAACACCATATATTTT. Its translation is CAWSRGGNTIYF. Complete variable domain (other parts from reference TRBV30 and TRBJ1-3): SQTIHQWPATLVQPVGSPLSLECTVEGTSNPNLYWYRQAAGRGLQLLFYSVGIGQISSEVPQNLSASRPQDRQFILSSKKLLLSDSGFYLCAWSRGGNTIYFGEGSWLTVV.

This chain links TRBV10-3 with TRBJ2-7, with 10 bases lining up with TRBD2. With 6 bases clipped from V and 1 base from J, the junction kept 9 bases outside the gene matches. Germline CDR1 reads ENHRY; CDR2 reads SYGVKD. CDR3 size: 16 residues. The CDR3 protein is CAISLDGLAVSYEQYF. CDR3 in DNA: TGTGCCATCAGCCTTGATGGACTAGCGGTATCCTACGAGCAGTACTTC.

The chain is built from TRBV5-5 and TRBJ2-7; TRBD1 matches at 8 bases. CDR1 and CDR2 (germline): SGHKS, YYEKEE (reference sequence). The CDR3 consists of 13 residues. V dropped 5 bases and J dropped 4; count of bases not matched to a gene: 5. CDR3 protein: CASSGQGRYEQYF. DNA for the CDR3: TGTGCCAGCAGTGGACAGGGAAGATACGAGCAGTACTTC.

CDR3 nucleotides: TGTGCCAGCAGCCCGGGGGCTAGCGGGATTTACGAGCAGTACTTC. Translation gives CASSPGASGIYEQYF. The chain uses TRBV5-4 and TRBJ2-7; TRBD2 agrees at 9 bases. Germline trimming cut 4 bases from V and 4 bases from J; bases unmatched to any gene: 9. CDR1 and CDR2 (germline): SGHNT, YYREEE (reference sequence). The CDR3 extends over 15 amino acids.

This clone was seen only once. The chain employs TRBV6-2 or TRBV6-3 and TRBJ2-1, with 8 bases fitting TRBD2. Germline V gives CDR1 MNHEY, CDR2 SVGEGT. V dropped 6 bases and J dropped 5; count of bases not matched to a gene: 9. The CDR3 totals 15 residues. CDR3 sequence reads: CASSPEGAGDNEQFF. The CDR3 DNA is TGTGCCAGCAGCCCCGAAGGAGCGGGGGACAATGAGCAGTTCTTC.